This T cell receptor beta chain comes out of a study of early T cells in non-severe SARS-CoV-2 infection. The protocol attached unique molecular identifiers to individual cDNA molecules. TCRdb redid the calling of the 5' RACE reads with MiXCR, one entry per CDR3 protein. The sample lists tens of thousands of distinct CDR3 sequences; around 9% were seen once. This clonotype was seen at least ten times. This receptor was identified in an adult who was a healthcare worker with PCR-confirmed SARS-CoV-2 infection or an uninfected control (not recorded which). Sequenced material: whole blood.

CDR3 region: CASSLPTGYREKLFF. For the CDR3, the DNA is TGTGCCAGCAGTTTACCAACAGGGTACCGGGAAAAACTGTTTTTT. The chain has TRBV28 and TRBJ1-4, with TRBD1 as a possible D gene (6 bases). Deletions cut 2 bases from V and 8 bases from J, with 15 bases between. This CDR3 contains 15 residues. From germline, CDR1 is MDHEN and CDR2 SYDVKM. The variable domain in full, completed from reference TRBV28 and TRBJ1-4, reads DVKVTQSSRYLVKRTGEKVFLECVQDMDHENMFWYRQDPGLGLRLIYFSYDVKMKEKGDIPEGYSVSREKKERFSLILESASTNQTSMYLCASSLPTGYREKLFFGSGTQLSVL.